This T cell receptor beta chain was profiled in a study of CD8 T cells in Susac syndrome. Random hexamers were used to reverse transcribe an amount of about 0.45 to 1 ug RNA. The TCR beta CDR3 was amplified by immunoSEQ multiplex PCR across 54 Vbeta, 13 Jbeta. In TCRdb, the immunoSEQ multiplex PCR reads were re-called with MiXCR into one record per CDR3 protein. The top ten clones hold 0.082% of a sample with approximately 200,000 distinct CDR3 sequences, 85% to 95% of them seen once. The CDR3 is made up of 13 amino acids. V lost 6 bases and J 6 bases, leaving 17 bases between the germline ends. Germline CDR1 is SQVTM and CDR2 is ANQGSEA.

This TCR was sampled from a human donor with multiple sclerosis. Source material: CD4+ T cells from PBMCs. The chain links TRBV29-1 to TRBJ1-2, with D maybe TRBD1 (6 bases). The chain's CDR3 is CSVGPGGPDGYTF. The CDR3 DNA sequence: TGCAGCGTGGGACCCGGGGGGCCGGATGGCTACACCTTC.